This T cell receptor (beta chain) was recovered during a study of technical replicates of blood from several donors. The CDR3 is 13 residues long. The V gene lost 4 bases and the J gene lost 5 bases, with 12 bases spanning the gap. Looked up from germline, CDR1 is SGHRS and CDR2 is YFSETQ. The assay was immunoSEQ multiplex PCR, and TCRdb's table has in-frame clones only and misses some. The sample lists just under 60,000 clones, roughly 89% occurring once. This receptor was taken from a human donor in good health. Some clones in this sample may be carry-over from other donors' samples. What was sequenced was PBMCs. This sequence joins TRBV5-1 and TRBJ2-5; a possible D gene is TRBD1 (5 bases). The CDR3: CASSPGSTETQYF. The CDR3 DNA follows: TGCGCCAGCAGCCCAGGGTCTACGGAGACCCAGTACTTC.